This TCR beta chain appears in the sequencing data of a study of Tregs in tolerant kidney transplant recipients. Whole-study findings and limits: Donor-specific Treg expansion exceeded global Treg expansion in tolerant patients, suggesting antigen drive.

A word on this clone: What it binds is unknown.

The CDR3 consists of 16 residues. From germline, CDR1 is SGHRS and CDR2 YFSETQ. The V segment lost 4 bases and the J segment 3 bases; nucleotides outside the gene matches: 6. Recipients received nonmyeloablative bone marrow transplants from related graft donors, with transient mixed chimerism. Unstimulated regulatory T cells (CD4+CD25+CD127-), CD4+CD25- non-regulatory cells, CD4 and CD8 cells were FACS-sorted from thawed PBMCs. This table comes from immunoSEQ multiplex PCR, and its TCRdb copy is limited to in-frame clones, with some not included. The sample consists of tens of thousands of clones, roughly 93% of them appearing once.

The chain employs TRBV5-1 and TRBJ2-3, with 12 bases fitting TRBD2. This clonotype originated in a human patient who received a combined kidney and bone marrow transplant. Some T cells may have originated in the graft donor. The sample consisted of CD4+ T cells from blood (PBMCs), taken 12 months after the transplant. The CDR3 is CASSVTSGRLTDTQYF. In DNA, the CDR3 is TGCGCCAGCAGCGTCACTAGCGGGAGGTTGACAGATACGCAGTATTTT.